This TCR beta chain was recorded in a study of TIL therapy for anti-PD-1-resistant metastatic lung cancer. Study-wide background: Median patient age was about 55, ranging about 35-80 years.

Time point given: pre-treatment sample, taken before nivolumab and TIL therapy. Trimming left V 3 bases short and J 2 bases short, with 5 bases between. This CDR3 region has 13 residues. The germline gives CDR1 SEHNR, CDR2 FQNEAQ (reference sequence). Sequencing used immunoSEQ v3. Each library reached some 2 million read pairs, or roughly 5-6.5 million at deep level. Repertoires were generated with immunoSEQ multiplex PCR, while TCRdb's copy carries only in-frame clones and drops some. This table has tens of thousands of clones, 73% appearing once. Study-level findings and limits: This highly selected cohort may not generalize to typical lung cancer patients. After infusion, TIL clonotypes partly replaced peripheral T cells and declined over months.

A note on this clone: What it binds is unknown.

The specimen comprised blood, sampled at baseline. This receptor was taken from a person aged 25-79 years with non-small cell lung cancer. This chain links TRBV7-9 with TRBJ1-3, with unresolved D. Here the CDR3 reads CASSLPPGNTIYF. In DNA form, the CDR3 reads TGTGCCAGCAGCTTGCCCCCTGGAAACACCATATATTTT.